The 25 T cell receptor beta chains reported below all come from one sample, sequenced in a study of T cells in localized non-small cell lung cancer. TCRdb's table, derived via immunoSEQ multiplex PCR, lists solely in-frame clones and lacks some. In the table there are over a thousand clones, roughly 29% of which are singletons. Specimen: normal lung tissue next to the tumor, collected before any cancer treatment. These receptors all come from a man aged 40 to 69 with stage I lung adenocarcinoma.

This chain connects TRBV28 to TRBJ2-2, with unresolved D. The CDR3 runs to 12 residues. The germline V gene has CDR1 MDHEN and CDR2 SYDVKM. The germline V and J ends were trimmed by 5 bases and 6 bases, with 7 bases remaining between them. The CDR3 nucleotides read TGTGCCAGCAGTCTACCGGCCGGGGAGCTGTTTTTT. Translated, it gives CASSLPAGELFF. Full variable domain (rest looked up from reference TRBV28 and TRBJ2-2): DVKVTQSSRYLVKRTGEKVFLECVQDMDHENMFWYRQDPGLGLRLIYFSYDVKMKEKGDIPEGYSVSREKKERFSLILESASTNQTSMYLCASSLPAGELFFGEGSRLTVL.

The V gene is TRBV29-1, the J gene TRBJ2-2; 8 nucleotides line up with TRBD2. V gave up 7 bases and J gave up 3 bases; unmatched junction bases: 7. Germline assignment: CDR1 SQVTM and CDR2 ANQGSEA. The CDR3 covers 14 residues. The CDR3 nucleotides read TGCAGCGGCAGTCGCGGGAGGTACACCGGGGAGCTGTTTTTT. Translation gives CSGSRGRYTGELFF.

The V call is TRBV10-2, the J call TRBJ1-4; TRBD1 matches 8 bases. Germline lookup yields CDR1 WSHSY and CDR2 SAAADI. The CDR3 is 13 amino acids. Losses at the gene ends were 5 bases for V and 7 bases for J; bases not matched to a gene: 3. The CDR3 bases are TGCGCCAGCAGTTTTGACAGGGGTGAAAAACTGTTTTTT. It encodes CASSFDRGEKLFF.

In nucleotides, the CDR3 is TGTGCCAGCAGCTTTCCCACTAGCGGGAGTAGGGGCACAGATACGCAGTATTTT. It yields the protein CASSFPTSGSRGTDTQYF. The genes are TRBV11-3 and TRBJ2-3, with 11 bases aligning to TRBD2. The germline gives CDR1 SGHNT, CDR2 YENEEA. The CDR3 length is 18 residues. Trimming at V came to 3 bases and at J to 1 base, leaving 9 bases not matched to a gene. The full variable domain, its missing parts supplied by reference TRBV11-3 and TRBJ2-3, is EAGVVQSPRYKIIEKKQPVAFWCNPISGHNTLYWYLQNLGQGPELLIRYENEEAVDDSQLPKDRFSAERLKGVDSTLKIQPAELGDSAVYLCASSFPTSGSRGTDTQYFGPGTRLTVL.

This clone was detected once. CDR3 residues: CASSAGSAQSQNTIYF. The CDR3, as DNA: TGTGCCAGTAGTGCGGGATCGGCCCAGTCTCAAAACACCATATATTTT. V gene TRBV19 combines with J gene TRBJ1-3; D remains ambiguous. This CDR3 has 16 residues. Per the germline V gene, CDR1 is LNHDA and CDR2 is SQIVND (reference sequence). V was shortened by 5 bases and J by 6 bases, with 20 bases between the two germline ends.

The chain joins TRBV29-1 to TRBJ1-1; a possible D gene is TRBD1 (6 bases). This CDR3 region has 12 residues. Germline V gene sequence: CDR1 SQVTM, CDR2 ANQGSEA. The V and J ends lost 4 bases and 3 bases respectively, with 9 bases between them. This CDR3 reads CSVGRGDTEAFF. The CDR3 DNA reads TGCAGCGTTGGCAGGGGAGACACTGAAGCTTTCTTT.

This clone was observed a few times. The chain couples TRBV6-8 to TRBJ2-1, with 7 nucleotides matching TRBD2. This CDR3 has 13 residues. CDR1 is MNHGY, CDR2 SAAAGT, per germline. V lost 3 bases, J lost 10 bases, and 6 bases stayed unmatched. CDR3 loop: CASSYYGEGEQFF. CDR3 bases: TGTGCCAGCAGTTATTACGGGGAGGGGGAGCAGTTCTTC.

The genes are TRBV6-8 and TRBJ2-1; no clear D. This CDR3 is built from 17 residues. Trimming left V 2 bases short and J 6 bases short, with 20 bases between. The germline gives CDR1 MNHGY, CDR2 SAAAGT. CDR3 loop: CASSYASGLAASNEQFF. The CDR3 DNA follows: TGTGCCAGCAGTTACGCGTCCGGGTTGGCGGCTAGCAATGAGCAGTTCTTC.

This chain's CDR3 is CASSVLGQGAYGYTF. The CDR3 DNA is TGTGCCAGCAGCGTATTAGGACAGGGAGCCTATGGCTACACCTTC. The chain has TRBV9 and TRBJ1-2; 8 bases fit TRBD1. Germline V gives CDR1 SGDLS, CDR2 YYNGEE. The CDR3 is made up of 15 amino acids. V trimming: 1 base; J trimming: 4 bases; junction bases outside the gene matches: 6.

CDR3 nucleotides: TGTGCCAGCAGCGTAGGGGGAGAGGACAGGGTGAGTTCTCGGGGCGAGCAGTACTTC. Translated, it gives CASSVGGEDRVSSRGEQYF. The V and J genes are TRBV9 and TRBJ2-7; 8 bases line up with TRBD1. J was trimmed by 6 bases and V by 0 bases; bases with no gene match: 20. The CDR3 is 19 amino acids. Germline loops: CDR1 SGDLS, CDR2 YYNGEE.

On this clone: The germline gene is not matched at one end of the junction; a read error may be the cause. The V call is TRBV6-8, the J call TRBJ2-3; TRBD1 aligns across 9 bases. Germline CDR1 reads MNHGY; CDR2 reads SAAAGT. The CDR3 covers 16 residues. This CDR3 is CAISLQGASSTDTQYF. The CDR3 DNA sequence: TGTGCCATCAGTCTACAGGGGGCTTCTAGCACAGATACGCAGTATTTT.

This clone has more than one count but fewer than ten. The rearrangement uses TRBV30 and TRBJ2-2; unclear D gene. The CDR3 covers 18 residues. V lost 3 bases and J lost 0, with 20 bases in between. Germline lookup yields CDR1 GTSNPN and CDR2 SVGIG (reference sequence). The CDR3 DNA is TGTGCCTGGAGGGTTGTACGTTCCGACGGCCCGAACACCGGGGAGCTGTTTTTT. Its protein is CAWRVVRSDGPNTGELFF.

The table lists this clone with a few counts. CDR3 in amino acids: CASSGLDREQFF. The CDR3 DNA is TGTGCCAGCAGTGGACTAGATCGTGAGCAGTTCTTC. This chain joins TRBV9 and TRBJ2-1; 7 nucleotides line up with TRBD2. The V gene's germline CDR1 is SGDLS and CDR2 YYNGEE. Trimming cost V 5 bases and J 9 bases; bases outside gene matches: 5. The CDR3 totals 12 residues.

The chain uses TRBV28 and TRBJ2-2, with D perhaps TRBD2 (6 bases). The CDR3 is made up of 13 amino acids. The germline V gene has CDR1 MDHEN and CDR2 SYDVKM. Trimming removed 7 bases at V and 4 bases at J, with 10 bases between. CDR3 sequence (DNA): TGTGCCAGCACACTGGGGGGCACCGGGGAGCTGTTTTTT. Translated, it gives CASTLGGTGELFF.

This CDR3 reads CASSVGQGTYEQYF. The CDR3 bases are TGTGCCAGCAGCGTAGGACAGGGAACCTACGAGCAGTACTTC. This chain connects TRBV9 to TRBJ2-7, with 7 bases lining up with TRBD1. The CDR3 extends over 14 amino acids. The V and J ends lost 0 bases and 2 bases, in that order; junction bases with no gene match: 2. Per germline, CDR1 SGDLS and CDR2 YYNGEE. Supplemented by reference TRBV9 and TRBJ2-7, the full variable domain reads DSGVTQTPKHLITATGQRVTLRCSPRSGDLSVYWYQQSLDQGLQFLIQYYNGEERAKGNILERFSAQQFPDLHSELNLSSLELGDSALYFCASSVGQGTYEQYFGPGTRLTVT.

This clone was seen only a few times. The genes are TRBV19 and TRBJ1-5; D is undetermined. The CDR3 has 16 residues. Germline V gene lookup returns CDR1 LNHDA and CDR2 SQIVND (reference sequence). Deletions cut 4 bases from V and 0 bases from J, with 13 bases between. CDR3 in amino acids: CASSTELAFSNQPQHF. DNA for the CDR3: TGTGCCAGTAGTACCGAACTTGCCTTTAGCAATCAGCCCCAGCATTTT.

This clone was seen just once. The chain recombines TRBV30 with TRBJ2-3, with TRBD2 matching over 10 bases. The CDR3 has 14 amino acids. Germline CDR1 GTSNPN, CDR2 SVGIG (reference sequence). Losses at the gene ends were 6 bases for V and 4 bases for J; bases not matched to a gene: 7. The CDR3 DNA sequence: TGTGCCTGCCCCGGGACTAGCGACCCAGATACGCAGTATTTT. Translated: CACPGTSDPDTQYF.

This clone was seen only once. The chain has TRBV28 and TRBJ2-7; no reliable D call. The CDR3 consists of 12 residues. Germline CDR1 reads MDHEN; CDR2 reads SYDVKM. The germline V and J ends were trimmed by 2 bases and 6 bases, with 8 bases remaining between them. CDR3 sequence reads: CASSLTFREQYF. In DNA form, the CDR3 reads TGTGCCAGCAGTTTAACCTTCCGCGAGCAGTACTTC.

This clone has just a few counts. The V and J genes are TRBV6-8 and TRBJ1-5; 9 bases line up with TRBD1. The CDR3 consists of 15 residues. Germline CDR1 reads MNHGY; CDR2 reads SAAAGT. Trimming took 8 bases from V and 2 from J; bases not matched to a gene: 7. The chain's CDR3 is CASQQGAQGNQPQHF. CDR3 in DNA: TGTGCCAGCCAACAGGGGGCGCAGGGCAATCAGCCCCAGCATTTT.

This clone was counted once. The chain carries TRBV10-1 and TRBJ2-5, with 8 nucleotides matching TRBD1. The CDR3 sequence is 14 residues long. Trimming took 4 bases from V and 1 from J; bases not matched to a gene: 2. The germline CDR1 and CDR2 sequences are WNHNN and SYGVQD (reference sequence). CDR3 sequence (DNA): TGCGCCAGCAGTGTTGACAGGGGCCAAGAGACCCAGTACTTC. Its protein is CASSVDRGQETQYF.

In its sample, this clone was seen a few times. The V gene is TRBV6-8, the J gene TRBJ2-5; 7 bases align to TRBD2. J gave up 9 bases and V 6 bases, and 13 bases lay outside the gene matches. The CDR3 has 14 residues. Germline V gives CDR1 MNHGY, CDR2 SAAAGT. CDR3 protein: CASSPLGGLAAQYF. DNA for the CDR3: TGTGCCAGCAGCCCCTTGGGGGGGTTGGCGGCCCAGTACTTC.

Judged by abundance, this clone is medium-sized. The V gene is TRBV6-8, the J gene TRBJ2-1, with TRBD1 matching 12 bases. This CDR3 is built from 16 residues. Germline-derived CDR1 and CDR2 are MNHGY and SAAAGT. V gave up 6 bases and J gave up 7 bases; unmatched junction bases: 10. CDR3 sequence (DNA): TGTGCCAGCAGCGCCCAGGGACAGGGGGCGCGGAATGAGCAGTTCTTC. Its protein is CASSAQGQGARNEQFF.

This clone is termed medium-sized. The V and J genes are TRBV6-8 and TRBJ2-1, with a weak D call TRBD2 (5 bases). Trimming stripped 5 bases from V and 6 bases from J, with 11 bases between. CDR3 size: 13 residues. Looked up from germline, CDR1 is MNHGY and CDR2 is SAAAGT. CDR3 bases: TGTGCCAGCAGTCGTCAACTAGGCAATGAGCAGTTCTTC. Translating gives CASSRQLGNEQFF.

This sequence joins TRBV28 and TRBJ2-7; 7 bases agree with TRBD1. The CDR3 length is 13 residues. The ends lost 5 bases at V and 1 base at J; junction bases unmatched: 2. Germline CDR1 is MDHEN and CDR2 is SYDVKM. The CDR3 loop is CASSTQGSYEQYF. CDR3 sequence (DNA): TGTGCCAGCAGTACACAGGGGTCCTACGAGCAGTACTTC.

The chain combines TRBV6-8 with TRBJ2-3; D possibly corresponds to TRBD2 (7 bases). V was pared by 0 bases and J by 5 bases, with 18 bases between. The CDR3 runs to 17 residues. Germline lookup yields CDR1 MNHGY and CDR2 SAAAGT. The CDR3 nucleotides read TGTGCCAGCAGTTACTCCCAGAGGGGGAGGGCCGAAGATACGCAGTATTTT. It codes for CASSYSQRGRAEDTQYF.